This TCR beta chain was captured in a study of cytomegalovirus exposure and HLA in healthy donors. The PCR used 60 Vbeta and 13 Jbeta primers. TCRdb's copy holds only in-frame clones and misses some; the assay was immunoSEQ multiplex PCR. The data hold 150,000 to 200,000 clones, with roughly 78% observed a single time. Findings and limits, study-wide: When analyzed later, a missense DCLRE1C variant was found to be linked to TCR beta V- and J-gene trimming. In a later analysis, HLA-associated beta chains showed higher expansion and lower generation probabilities than comparable chains.

As concerns this clone: Its antigen is not known.

Germline CDR1 reads SGHDT; CDR2 reads YYEEEE. V lost 4 bases and J lost 4; bases outside the gene matches: 4. This CDR3 is built from 13 residues. The source material was PBMCs. The clonotype originates from a young woman in good health and CMV-seropositive. The V call is TRBV5-6, the J call TRBJ2-5; TRBD1 agrees at 7 bases. DNA of the CDR3: TGTGCCAGCAGCAAGGGGGCCCCAGAGACCCAGTACTTC. This sequence encodes CASSKGAPETQYF.